These 20 T cell receptor beta chains came from one sample sequenced in a study of shared clonotypes between healthy human individuals. Clones were read by immunoSEQ multiplex PCR, and TCRdb kept only the in-frame ones, dropping some. The sample consists of roughly 500,000 clones, roughly 95% of them appearing once. Input material: naive CD4+ T cells sorted from blood. Subset reported: CD45RA+ positively selected. The receptors stem from a young woman in good health.

V is TRBV9 and J is TRBJ2-3, with TRBD2 identical over 7 bases. This CDR3 is 18 amino acids long. CDR1 is SGDLS, CDR2 YYNGEE, per germline. J lost 4 bases, V lost 1 base, and 15 bases had no gene match. The CDR3 sequence: CASSVNGRSGSFADTQYF. Here the CDR3 DNA reads TGTGCCAGCAGCGTAAACGGGAGGAGCGGGTCATTCGCAGATACGCAGTATTTT.

In DNA form, the CDR3 reads TGTGCCAGCAGTTCCCCCAAAGCGGGGCCCACAGATACGCAGTATTTT. Encoded protein: CASSSPKAGPTDTQYF. The rearrangement uses TRBV28 and TRBJ2-3; 7 nucleotides match TRBD2. The CDR3 covers 16 residues. Germline V gene data show CDR1 as MDHEN and CDR2 as SYDVKM. The V segment lost 4 bases and the J segment 2 bases; nucleotides outside the gene matches: 9.

The chain employs TRBV28 and TRBJ2-5, with 12 nucleotides matching TRBD2. The CDR3 totals 15 residues. Trimming removed 5 bases from V and 5 bases from J; junction bases left unmatched: 6. Germline lookup yields CDR1 MDHEN and CDR2 SYDVKM. CDR3 nucleotides: TGTGCCAGCAGTCCCCGGACTAGCGGGATGGAGACCCAGTACTTC. Residues: CASSPRTSGMETQYF.

The chain links TRBV7-8 to TRBJ1-1; D gene ambiguous. V was clipped by 3 bases and J by 7 bases, with 6 bases between them. Germline V lookup: CDR1 SGHVS, CDR2 FQNEAQ. The CDR3 is made up of 11 amino acids. CDR3 amino acids: CASSFGVEAFF. DNA of the CDR3: TGTGCCAGCAGCTTTGGGGTTGAAGCTTTCTTT.

This clone was seen only once. The chain links TRBV2 to TRBJ2-7; TRBD1 might be the D (6 bases). V was cut by 4 bases and J by 1 base, with 14 bases left in between. Germline loops: CDR1 SNHLY, CDR2 FYNNEI. The CDR3 extends over 15 amino acids. The CDR3 coding sequence is TGTGCCAGCAGTGTCCAAGGGGGTCAGTCCTACGAGCAGTACTTC. Protein sequence: CASSVQGGQSYEQYF.

The chain employs TRBV18 and TRBJ1-5; D is undetermined. Germline CDR1 KGHSH, CDR2 LQKENI. Trimming took 3 bases from V and 4 from J, leaving 13 bases between them. This CDR3 comprises 15 residues. CDR3 nucleotide sequence: TGTGCCAGCTCACCCCAACCCTCAGTTAATCAGCCCCAGCATTTT. Protein sequence: CASSPQPSVNQPQHF.

This clone appeared once. The chain carries TRBV6-4 and TRBJ2-1; TRBD2 matches at 8 bases. This CDR3 region has 14 residues. Unmatched junction bases numbered 6, after V lost 6 bases and J lost 5 bases. Germline V lookup: CDR1 MRHNA, CDR2 SNTAGT. The CDR3 loop reads CASRGTRNNNEQFF. The CDR3 DNA reads as TGTGCCAGCAGGGGGACTAGGAACAACAATGAGCAGTTCTTC.

V and J are TRBV14 and TRBJ2-3; D may correspond to TRBD1 or TRBD2 (5 bases each). V was cut by 5 bases and J by 8 bases, with 20 bases left in between. Germline V gives CDR1 SGHDN, CDR2 FVKESK. This CDR3 spans 15 amino acids. The CDR3 spells CASSTKGTVSGTQYF. Written as DNA, the CDR3 is TGTGCCAGCAGCACCAAAGGGACGGTCTCCGGTACGCAGTATTTT.

The rearrangement links TRBV5-6 to TRBJ2-2, with 12 bases matching TRBD1. The germline gives CDR1 SGHDT, CDR2 YYEEEE. CDR3 size: 16 residues. V dropped 3 bases and J dropped 7; count of bases not matched to a gene: 7. Written as DNA, the CDR3 is TGTGCCAGCAGCTACCGGGACAGGGGGCACATCGGGGAGCTGTTTTTT. This codes for CASSYRDRGHIGELFF.

The CDR3 protein is CATSRGRATNEKLFF. The DNA of the CDR3 is TGTGCCACCAGCAGAGGCAGGGCCACTAATGAAAAACTGTTTTTT. The chain couples TRBV15 to TRBJ1-4, with D possibly TRBD1 on 5 matching bases. In germline, CDR1 is LNHNV, CDR2 YYDKDF (reference sequence). This CDR3 has 15 residues. Between the trimmed V and J ends, which lost 1 base and 2 bases, there was a span of 8 bases.

A remark on this clone: Other DNA sequences in the sample encode the same CDR3. V and J are TRBV5-1 and TRBJ2-7, with 9 nucleotides matching TRBD1. V lost 0 bases to trimming and J lost 0 bases; unmatched junction nucleotides: 4. CDR3 length: 16 amino acids. Germline CDR1 is SGHRS and CDR2 is YFSETQ. CDR3 residues: CASSLARDRVSYEQYF. The CDR3 DNA reads TGCGCCAGCAGCTTGGCTCGGGACAGGGTCTCCTACGAGCAGTACTTC.

The chain combines TRBV6-5 with TRBJ2-5; D is perhaps TRBD1 (6 bases). V gave up 2 bases and J gave up 1 base, with 11 bases separating them. CDR1 and CDR2 (germline): MNHEY, SVGAGI. The CDR3 covers 15 residues. DNA of the CDR3: TGTGCCAGCAGTTACGCAGGGGCCGCCCAAGAGACCCAGTACTTC. It specifies CASSYAGAAQETQYF.

On this clone itself: The DNA is left out, because the CDR3 cannot be placed on it with certainty; the CDR3 is given as TCRdb lists it. The J gene is TRBJ2-2, the V gene TRBV4-1; the listed D gene, TRBD1, was not tested against the DNA. The CDR3 contains 18 residues when both ends are counted. Germline values: CDR1 MGHRA, CDR2 YSYEKL. CDR3 region: CASSQVFWRQGYTGELFF.

The CDR3 DNA sequence: TGTGCCTGGACCAAAAGCCGGACTAGTTTGGTCAGTGAGCAGTTCTTC. This sequence encodes CAWTKSRTSLVSEQFF. The chain combines TRBV30 with TRBJ2-1; 7 bases fit TRBD2. J gave up 9 bases and V 4 bases, and 18 bases lay outside the gene matches. The CDR3 is 16 residues long. In germline, CDR1 is GTSNPN, CDR2 SVGIG (reference sequence).

The table lists this clone with a count of one. This sequence joins TRBV28 and TRBJ1-5; perhaps TRBD1 as D (6 bases). CDR1 and CDR2 (germline): MDHEN, SYDVKM. Trimming pared 1 base from V and 7 bases from J, leaving 11 bases between. This CDR3 comprises 14 residues. This CDR3 reads CASSLLQGIQPQHF. CDR3 nucleotide sequence: TGTGCCAGCAGTTTATTACAGGGCATCCAGCCCCAGCATTTT. Supplemented by reference TRBV28 and TRBJ1-5, the full variable domain reads DVKVTQSSRYLVKRTGEKVFLECVQDMDHENMFWYRQDPGLGLRLIYFSYDVKMKEKGDIPEGYSVSREKKERFSLILESASTNQTSMYLCASSLLQGIQPQHFGDGTRLSIL.

The chain is built from TRBV29-1 and TRBJ1-2, with 9 bases aligning to TRBD1. Losses at the gene ends were 1 base for V and 3 bases for J; bases not matched to a gene: 0. CDR3 length equals 13 residues. Per the germline V gene, CDR1 is SQVTM and CDR2 is ANQGSEA. CDR3 protein: CSVEGDRDYGYTF. In DNA, the CDR3 is TGCAGCGTTGAAGGGGACAGGGACTATGGCTACACCTTC.

This chain connects TRBV27 to TRBJ2-2; 10 nucleotides match TRBD1. Germline loops: CDR1 MNHEY, CDR2 SMNVEV (reference sequence). V trimming: 5 bases; J trimming: 5 bases; junction bases outside the gene matches: 5. This CDR3 spans 15 amino acids. The CDR3 sequence: CASSPRDRGTGELFF. CDR3 in DNA: TGTGCCAGCAGTCCCCGGGACAGGGGAACCGGGGAGCTGTTTTTT.

This sequence joins TRBV5-1 and TRBJ1-1, with a weak D call TRBD1 (5 bases). Trimming pared 4 bases from V and 2 bases from J, leaving 15 bases between. This CDR3 contains 15 residues. Looked up from germline, CDR1 is SGHRS and CDR2 is YFSETQ. The CDR3 sequence is CASSPGGTDNTEAFF. The CDR3 DNA reads TGCGCCAGCAGCCCCGGGGGGACCGATAACACTGAAGCTTTCTTT.

The chain combines TRBV25-1 with TRBJ1-2; the match to TRBD1 covers 12 bases. This CDR3 region has 15 residues. Trimming took 4 bases from V and 8 from J; bases not matched to a gene: 8. The V gene's germline CDR1 is MGHDK and CDR2 SYGVNS. The CDR3 coding sequence is TGTGCCAGCAGTGCCCCGGGACAGGGGGCAGGAGGCTACACCTTC. Residues: CASSAPGQGAGGYTF.

The rearrangement joins TRBV7-9 to TRBJ2-7; no firm D call. This CDR3 is built from 14 residues. CDR1 is SEHNR and CDR2 is FQNEAQ in the germline V gene (reference sequence). V was pared by 1 base and J by 4 bases, with 11 bases between. The CDR3 reads CASSLVPESYEQYF. CDR3 sequence (DNA): TGTGCCAGCAGCTTAGTTCCAGAGAGTTACGAGCAGTACTTC.